The rows below give T cell receptor beta chains drawn from one sample of a study of cytomegalovirus exposure and HLA in healthy donors. Only in-frame clones appear in the TCRdb table, and some are missing; sequencing was by immunoSEQ multiplex PCR. The sample lists over 85,000 clones; roughly three fifths were seen once. Sequenced material: PBMCs. The source is a human donor in good health. The CDR3 runs from the conserved cysteine through the conserved F or W. A D gene is named only where the DNA matches it firmly.

CDR3 length	D gene	J gene	V gene	CDR3 protein
16	TRBD2	TRBJ2-1	TRBV4-1	CASSRSPGLANNEQFF
18	TRBD2	TRBJ2-7	TRBV4-1	CASSQGGTSLGVFREQYF
15	.	TRBJ2-7	TRBV6-1	CASSEFIGQQDEQYF
15	TRBD1	TRBJ1-4	TRBV11-2	CASSPGGPTNEKLFF
13	.	TRBJ2-7	TRBV5-1	CASSLTANYEQYF
15	TRBD2	TRBJ2-7	TRBV15	CATSKRLAGGYEQYF
16	TRBD1	TRBJ1-1	TRBV19	CASSNGQGRVNTEAFF
14	.	TRBJ2-3	TRBV5-1	CASSPGLFTDTQYF
14	TRBD2	TRBJ2-7	TRBV7-9	CASSLTSGSYEQYF
14	TRBD1	TRBJ1-2	TRBV30	CAWRTGGANYGYTF
12	.	TRBJ1-1	TRBV29-1	CSPTRVLGEAFF
15	.	TRBJ1-5	TRBV28	CASSLAGTGNQPQHF
15	.	TRBJ1-2	TRBV6-1	CASRRSSQGSDGYTF
15	.	TRBJ2-3	TRBV7-9	CASRGTYSFTDTQYF
15	TRBD1	TRBJ1-6	TRBV6-1	CASSESRQGASPLHF
14	.	TRBJ2-7	TRBV5-6	CASSLAPGDYEQYF
17	.	TRBJ2-1	TRBV15	CATSRTLEVFSYNEQFF
15	.	TRBJ2-5	TRBV28	CASSLVLLIQETQYF
15	.	TRBJ1-5	TRBV5-1	CASSLGPQSNQPQHF
14	.	TRBJ1-2	TRBV30	CAWTPNVGRYGYTF
16	.	.	TRBV27	CASSTDPTGRRYEQYF
17	.	TRBJ2-2	TRBV5-6	CASSLVHAVSNTGELFF
13	.	TRBJ2-7	TRBV6-5	CASSGGYSYEQYF
13	.	TRBJ2-3	TRBV7-6	CASSLETTLTQYF
12	.	TRBJ2-1	TRBV29-1	CSVPGTSYEQFF
17	.	TRBJ2-5	TRBV7-8	CASSSSPPTNIQETQYF
17	.	TRBJ1-1	TRBV18	CASSPPIGGEENTEAFF
15	.	TRBJ2-1	TRBV13	CASSLYRQGNSEQFF
15	TRBD1	TRBJ1-2	TRBV6-5	CASSSRDRFLSGYTF
12	.	TRBJ2-7	TRBV28	CASSWAPPEQYF
15	.	TRBJ2-1	TRBV6-5	CASSYEEGARNEQFF
14	TRBD1	TRBJ1-2	TRBV29-1	CSVDSGQGSGGYTF
15	TRBD1	TRBJ1-1	TRBV6-5	CASKGDRGHRTEAFF
18	.	TRBJ2-3	TRBV18	CASSPYGAGTSSTDTQYF
14	.	TRBJ2-1	TRBV11-3	CASSLQGYGNEQFF
16	.	TRBJ2-1	TRBV19	CASSIPANGGNNEQFF
16	.	TRBJ2-3	TRBV15	CATSRDWGVSTDTQYF
13	.	TRBJ1-5	TRBV30	CAWSVGSAQPQHF
13	.	TRBJ2-7	TRBV27	CASSFRTGSEQYF
12	.	TRBJ1-1	TRBV21-1	CASSGGGGEAFF
15	.	TRBJ2-3	TRBV5-1	CASAHGRVGGDTQYF
15	TRBD2	TRBJ2-7	TRBV5-4	CASSLEAGSSYEQYF
18	TRBD2	TRBJ2-7	TRBV5-1	CASSPYYSGTSGIYEQYF
16	TRBD2	TRBJ2-2	TRBV6-1	CASSVTSGSGAGELFF
15	.	TRBJ2-3	TRBV5-6	CASSLEGVRTDTQYF
18	.	TRBJ2-1	TRBV16	CASSQSDTGVRPYNEQFF
16	TRBD1	TRBJ1-3	TRBV4-2	CASSQDPTGLLNTIYF
13	.	TRBJ1-4	TRBV5-1	CASSFDPTGKLFF
17	.	TRBJ2-3	TRBV19	CASKPLRGRDPTDTQYF
17	TRBD1	TRBJ2-5	TRBV15	CATSRDLQGALGQTQYF
15	.	TRBJ2-7	TRBV6-1	CASSEMTGRSTEQYF